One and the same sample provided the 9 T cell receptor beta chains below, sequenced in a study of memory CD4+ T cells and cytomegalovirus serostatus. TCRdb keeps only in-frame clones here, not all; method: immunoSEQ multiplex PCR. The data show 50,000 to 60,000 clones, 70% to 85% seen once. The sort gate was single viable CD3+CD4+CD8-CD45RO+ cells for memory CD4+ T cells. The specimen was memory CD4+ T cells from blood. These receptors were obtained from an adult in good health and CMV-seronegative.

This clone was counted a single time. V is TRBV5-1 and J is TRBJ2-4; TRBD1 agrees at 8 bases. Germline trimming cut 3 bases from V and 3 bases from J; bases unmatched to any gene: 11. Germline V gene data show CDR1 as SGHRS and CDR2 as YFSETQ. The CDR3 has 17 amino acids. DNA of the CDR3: TGCGCCAGCAGCTACGGACAGGGAGGATTGGGCAAAAACATTCAGTACTTC. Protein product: CASSYGQGGLGKNIQYF.

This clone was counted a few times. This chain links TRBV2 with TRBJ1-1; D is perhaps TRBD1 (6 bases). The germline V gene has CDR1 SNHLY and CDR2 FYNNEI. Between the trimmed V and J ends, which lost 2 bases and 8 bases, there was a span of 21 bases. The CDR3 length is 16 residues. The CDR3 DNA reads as TGTGCCAGCAGTGAACGGCAGGGGTTAGGTTCTAGGGAAGCTTTCTTT. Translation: CASSERQGLGSREAFF.

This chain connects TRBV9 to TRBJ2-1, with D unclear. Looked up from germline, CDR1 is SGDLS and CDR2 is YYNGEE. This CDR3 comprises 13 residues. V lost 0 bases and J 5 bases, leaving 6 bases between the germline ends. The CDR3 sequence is CASSVGLDNEQFF. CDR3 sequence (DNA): TGTGCCAGCAGCGTAGGACTGGACAATGAGCAGTTCTTC.

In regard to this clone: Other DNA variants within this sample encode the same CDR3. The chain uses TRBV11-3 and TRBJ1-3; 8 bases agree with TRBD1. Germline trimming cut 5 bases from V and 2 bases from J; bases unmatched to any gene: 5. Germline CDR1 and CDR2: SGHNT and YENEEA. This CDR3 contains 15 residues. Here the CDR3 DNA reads TGTGCCAGCAGCCCCGGACAGGGCCCTGGAAACACCATATATTTT. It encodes CASSPGQGPGNTIYF.

The CDR3 DNA reads as TGTGCCAGCAGCCCCCGGGCGACAGGGCTTTTCACCTACGAGCAGTACTTC. Translation: CASSPRATGLFTYEQYF. J is TRBJ2-7 and V is TRBV7-9; 7 bases are shared with TRBD1. V lost 5 bases to trimming and J lost 2 bases; unmatched junction nucleotides: 15. The CDR3 has 17 residues. Germline CDR1 is SEHNR and CDR2 is FQNEAQ (reference sequence).

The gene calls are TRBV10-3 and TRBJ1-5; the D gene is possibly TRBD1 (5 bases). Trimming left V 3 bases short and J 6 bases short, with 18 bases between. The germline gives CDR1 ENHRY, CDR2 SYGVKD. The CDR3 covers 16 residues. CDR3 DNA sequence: TGTGCCATCAGTGAATCCGGGGACCAGGGAGGTCAGCCCCAGCATTTT. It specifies CAISESGDQGGQPQHF.

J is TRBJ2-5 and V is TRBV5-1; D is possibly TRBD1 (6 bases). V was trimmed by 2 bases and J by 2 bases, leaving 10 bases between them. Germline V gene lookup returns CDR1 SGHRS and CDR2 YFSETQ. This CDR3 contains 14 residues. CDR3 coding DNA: TGCGCCAGCAGCTTCCAAGGACAGCAAGAGACCCAGTACTTC. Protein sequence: CASSFQGQQETQYF. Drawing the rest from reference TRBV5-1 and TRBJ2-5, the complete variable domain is KAGVTQTPRYLIKTRGQQVTLSCSPISGHRSVSWYQQTPGQGLQFLFEYFSETQRNKGNFPGRFSGRQFSNSRSEMNVSTLELGDSALYLCASSFQGQQETQYFGPGTRLLVL.

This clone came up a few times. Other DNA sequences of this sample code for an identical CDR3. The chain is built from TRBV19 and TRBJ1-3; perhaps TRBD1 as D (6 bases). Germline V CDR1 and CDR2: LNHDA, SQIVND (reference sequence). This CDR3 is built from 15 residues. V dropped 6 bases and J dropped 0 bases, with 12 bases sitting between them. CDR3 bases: TGTGCCAGTAGCCTCGACAGGAGCTCTGGAAACACCATATATTTT. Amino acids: CASSLDRSSGNTIYF.

CDR3 nucleotide sequence: TGCGCCAGCAGCTTACAGTTCAGGGGCGGAGAGACCCAGTACTTC. It is translated as CASSLQFRGGETQYF. The chain carries TRBV5-1 and TRBJ2-5; D may be TRBD1 (6 bases). CDR1 and CDR2 from the germline V gene are SGHRS and YFSETQ. The CDR3 spans 15 residues. V lost 2 bases, J lost 4 bases, and 15 bases lay in between. Full variable domain (rest looked up from reference TRBV5-1 and TRBJ2-5): KAGVTQTPRYLIKTRGQQVTLSCSPISGHRSVSWYQQTPGQGLQFLFEYFSETQRNKGNFPGRFSGRQFSNSRSEMNVSTLELGDSALYLCASSLQFRGGETQYFGPGTRLLVL.